This T cell receptor (beta chain) came from a study of blood T cell repertoires in COVID-19. Study background: Samples representing acute and convalescent COVID-19 were sourced from the United States, Italy and Spain. T cells, B-cell-depleted T cells, or PBMCs supplied cDNA or gDNA.

As handled by the study authors: Estimation of nucleated cell counts relied on the amplification of reference gene primers. Data came from immunoSEQ multiplex PCR; TCRdb stores just in-frame clones and leaves some out. V, J and clone size reflect that table, while D and trimming were determined from the DNA. This sample has about 49,000 clones, with more than 75% found just once. This CDR3 comprises 14 residues. V gave up 6 bases and J gave up 2 bases, with 14 bases separating them. CDR1 and CDR2 (germline): SNHLY, FYNNEI. This clone was observed a handful of times. Specimen: peripheral blood. The sequence derives from a human donor in a cohort sampled during active COVID-19. The rearrangement links TRBV2 to TRBJ2-7; D perhaps matches TRBD2 (5 bases). CDR3 sequence reads: CASRDRTGTYEQYF. CDR3 in DNA: TGTGCCAGCAGGGACCGGACGGGGACCTACGAGCAGTACTTC.